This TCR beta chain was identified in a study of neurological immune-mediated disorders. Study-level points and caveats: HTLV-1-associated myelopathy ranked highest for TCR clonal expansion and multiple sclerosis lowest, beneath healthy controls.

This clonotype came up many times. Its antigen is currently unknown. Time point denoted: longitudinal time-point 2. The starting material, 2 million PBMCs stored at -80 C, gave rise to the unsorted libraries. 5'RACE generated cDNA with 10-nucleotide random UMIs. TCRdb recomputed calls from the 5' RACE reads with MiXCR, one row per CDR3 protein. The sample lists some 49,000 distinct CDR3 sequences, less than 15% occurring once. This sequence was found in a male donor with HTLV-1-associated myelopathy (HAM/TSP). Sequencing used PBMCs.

The CDR3: CASSLQVTGANVLTF. As DNA, the CDR3 is TGCGCCAGCAGCTTACAGGTCACCGGGGCCAACGTCCTGACTTTC. J is TRBJ2-6 and V is TRBV5-1; D perhaps matches TRBD1 (5 bases). The CDR3 covers 15 residues. Germline V gives CDR1 SGHRS, CDR2 YFSETQ. V shed 2 bases and J shed 4 bases, with 10 bases lying between them.